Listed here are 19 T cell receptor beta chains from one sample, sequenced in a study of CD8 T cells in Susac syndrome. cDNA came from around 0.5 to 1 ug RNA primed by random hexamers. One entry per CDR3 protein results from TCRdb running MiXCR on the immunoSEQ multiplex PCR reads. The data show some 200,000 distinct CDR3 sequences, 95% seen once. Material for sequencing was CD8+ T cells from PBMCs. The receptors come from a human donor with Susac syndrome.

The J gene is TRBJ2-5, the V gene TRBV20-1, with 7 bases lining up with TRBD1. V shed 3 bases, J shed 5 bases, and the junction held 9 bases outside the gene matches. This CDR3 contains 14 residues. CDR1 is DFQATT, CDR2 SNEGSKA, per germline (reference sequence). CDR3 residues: CSASRQGASETQYF. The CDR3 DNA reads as TGCAGTGCTAGTCGACAGGGAGCGTCGGAGACCCAGTACTTC.

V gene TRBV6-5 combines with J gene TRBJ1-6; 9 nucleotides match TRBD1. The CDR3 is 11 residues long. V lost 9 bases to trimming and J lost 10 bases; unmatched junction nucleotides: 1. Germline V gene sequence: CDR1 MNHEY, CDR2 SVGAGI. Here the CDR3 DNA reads TGTGCCAGGGGACAGGGCTCACCCCTCCACTTT. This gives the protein CARGQGSPLHF.

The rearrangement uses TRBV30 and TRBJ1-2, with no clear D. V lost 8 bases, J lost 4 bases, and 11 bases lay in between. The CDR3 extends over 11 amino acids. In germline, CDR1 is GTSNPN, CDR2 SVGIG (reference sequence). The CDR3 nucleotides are TGTGCCCTGGGTGAAGGCTATGGCTACACCTTC. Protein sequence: CALGEGYGYTF.

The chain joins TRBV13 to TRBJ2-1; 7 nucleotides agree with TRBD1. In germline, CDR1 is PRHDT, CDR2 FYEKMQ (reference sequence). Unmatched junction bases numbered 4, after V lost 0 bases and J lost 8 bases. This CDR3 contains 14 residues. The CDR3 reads CASSLGGQWDEQFF. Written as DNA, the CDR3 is TGTGCCAGCAGCTTAGGGGGACAGTGGGATGAGCAGTTCTTC.

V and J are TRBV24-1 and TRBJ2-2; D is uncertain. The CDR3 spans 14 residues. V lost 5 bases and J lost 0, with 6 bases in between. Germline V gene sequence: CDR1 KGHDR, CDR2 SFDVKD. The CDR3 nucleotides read TGTGCCACCAGTGGACAAGCGAACACCGGGGAGCTGTTTTTT. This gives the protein CATSGQANTGELFF.

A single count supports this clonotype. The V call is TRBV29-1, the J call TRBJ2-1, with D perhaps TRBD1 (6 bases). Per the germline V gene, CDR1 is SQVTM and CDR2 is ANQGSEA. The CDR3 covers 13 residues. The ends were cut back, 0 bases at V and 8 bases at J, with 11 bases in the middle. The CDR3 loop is CSVEDGTMDEQFF. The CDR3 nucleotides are TGCAGCGTTGAAGATGGGACAATGGATGAGCAGTTCTTC.

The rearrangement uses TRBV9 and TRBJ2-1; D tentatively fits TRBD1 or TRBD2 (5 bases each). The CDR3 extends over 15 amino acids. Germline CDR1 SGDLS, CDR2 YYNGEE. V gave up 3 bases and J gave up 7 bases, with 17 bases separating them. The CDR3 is CASSGWGLPSNEQFF. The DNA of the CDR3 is TGTGCCAGCAGCGGCTGGGGGTTGCCATCGAATGAGCAGTTCTTC.

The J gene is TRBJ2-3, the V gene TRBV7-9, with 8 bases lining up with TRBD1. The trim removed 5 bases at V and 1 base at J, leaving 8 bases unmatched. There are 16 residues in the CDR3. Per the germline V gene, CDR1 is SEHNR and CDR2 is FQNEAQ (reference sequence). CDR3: CASSEDRGRGTDTQYF. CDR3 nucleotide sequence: TGTGCCAGCAGCGAAGACAGGGGTCGAGGCACAGATACGCAGTATTTT.

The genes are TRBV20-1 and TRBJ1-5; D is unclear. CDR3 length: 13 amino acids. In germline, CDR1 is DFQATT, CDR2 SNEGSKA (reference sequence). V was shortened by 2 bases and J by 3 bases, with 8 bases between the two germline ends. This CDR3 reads CSARSQFNQPQHF. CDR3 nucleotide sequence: TGCAGTGCTAGATCACAGTTCAATCAGCCCCAGCATTTT.

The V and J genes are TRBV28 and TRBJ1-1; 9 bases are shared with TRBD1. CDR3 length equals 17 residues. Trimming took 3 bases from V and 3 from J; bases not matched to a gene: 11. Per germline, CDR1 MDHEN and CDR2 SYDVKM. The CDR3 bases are TGTGCCAGCAGTTTTGGACTGCACAGGGGGCCCCACACTGAAGCTTTCTTT. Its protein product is CASSFGLHRGPHTEAFF.

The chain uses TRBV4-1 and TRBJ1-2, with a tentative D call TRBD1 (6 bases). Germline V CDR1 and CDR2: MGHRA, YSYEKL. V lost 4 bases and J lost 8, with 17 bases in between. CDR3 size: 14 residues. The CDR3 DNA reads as TGCGCCAGCAGCCCCCTAGAGGACAGTTGGGGCTACACCTTC. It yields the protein CASSPLEDSWGYTF.

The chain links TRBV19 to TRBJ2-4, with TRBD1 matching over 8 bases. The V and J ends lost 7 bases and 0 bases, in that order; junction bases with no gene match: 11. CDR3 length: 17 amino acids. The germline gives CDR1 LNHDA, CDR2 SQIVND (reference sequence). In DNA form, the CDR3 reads TGTGCCAGTACCTCGATTGACAGGGGCCTAGCCAAAAACATTCAGTACTTC. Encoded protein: CASTSIDRGLAKNIQYF.

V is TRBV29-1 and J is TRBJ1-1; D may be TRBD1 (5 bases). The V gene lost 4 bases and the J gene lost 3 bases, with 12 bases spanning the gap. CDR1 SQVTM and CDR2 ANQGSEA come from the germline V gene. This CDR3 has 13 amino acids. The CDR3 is CSVAQVWDTEAFF. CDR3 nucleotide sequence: TGCAGCGTTGCACAGGTCTGGGACACTGAAGCTTTCTTT.

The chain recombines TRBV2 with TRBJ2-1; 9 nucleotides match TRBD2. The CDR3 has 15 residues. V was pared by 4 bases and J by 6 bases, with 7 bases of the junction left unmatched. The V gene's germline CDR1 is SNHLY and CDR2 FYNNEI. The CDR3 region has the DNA TGTGCCAGCAGTGGTAATCGCGGGGGGGCCAATGAGCAGTTCTTC. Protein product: CASSGNRGGANEQFF.

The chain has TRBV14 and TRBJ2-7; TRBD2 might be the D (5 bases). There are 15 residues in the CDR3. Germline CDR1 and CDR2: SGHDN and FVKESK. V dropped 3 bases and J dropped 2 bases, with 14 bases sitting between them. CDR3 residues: CASSQGLGIAYEQYF. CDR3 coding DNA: TGTGCCAGCAGCCAGGGTCTCGGGATCGCCTACGAGCAGTACTTC.

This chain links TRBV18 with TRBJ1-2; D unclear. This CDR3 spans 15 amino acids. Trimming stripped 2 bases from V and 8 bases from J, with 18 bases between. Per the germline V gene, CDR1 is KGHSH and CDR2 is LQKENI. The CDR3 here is CASSPNEDDFPGYTF. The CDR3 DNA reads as TGTGCCAGCTCACCAAACGAGGACGATTTTCCGGGCTACACCTTC.

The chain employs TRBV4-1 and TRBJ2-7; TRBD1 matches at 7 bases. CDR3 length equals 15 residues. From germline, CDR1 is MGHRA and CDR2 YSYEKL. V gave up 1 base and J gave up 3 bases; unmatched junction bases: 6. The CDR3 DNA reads TGCGCCAGCAGCCAAGCGACAGGGTTGAACTACGAGCAGTACTTC. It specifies CASSQATGLNYEQYF.

The CDR3 spells CASNEQGPGNTIYF. The CDR3 region has the DNA TGTGCCAGCAATGAACAGGGTCCCGGAAACACCATATATTTT. The chain links TRBV13 to TRBJ1-3, with D possibly matching TRBD1 (6 bases). CDR1 and CDR2 (germline): PRHDT, FYEKMQ (reference sequence). The CDR3 spans 14 residues. V was pared by 7 bases and J by 4 bases, with 14 bases between.

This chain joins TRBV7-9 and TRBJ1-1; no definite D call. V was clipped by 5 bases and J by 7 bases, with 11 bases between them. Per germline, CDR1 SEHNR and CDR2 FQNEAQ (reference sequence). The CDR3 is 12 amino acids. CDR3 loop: CASSPTGLEAFF. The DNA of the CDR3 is TGTGCCAGCAGCCCCACGGGTCTTGAAGCTTTCTTT.